A single sample is the source of the 8 T cell receptor beta chains below, sequenced in a study of human versus mouse CDR3 diversity and MHC coevolution. Measured with immunoSEQ multiplex PCR; TCRdb has only the in-frame clones, and not every one. The sample lists 50,000 to 70,000 clones; 94% were seen once. The sequenced sample was naive CD4+ T cells from blood. Noted subset: CD45RO-negative CD62L-positive naive CD4 T cells. The origin of the receptors is a person between 55 and 69 years old in good health.

The chain links TRBV7-7 to TRBJ2-2; perhaps TRBD1 as D (6 bases). V lost 0 bases, J lost 2 bases, and 7 bases lay in between. CDR3 size: 15 residues. Looked up from germline, CDR1 is SSHAT and CDR2 is FNYEAQ (reference sequence). DNA of the CDR3: TGTGCCAGCAGCTTAGCTGGGGGCAACACCGGGGAGCTGTTTTTT. It encodes CASSLAGGNTGELFF.

The genes are TRBV29-1 and TRBJ2-5; 12 nucleotides agree with TRBD2. The CDR3 has 15 amino acids. The J segment lost 2 bases and the V segment lost 6 bases, leaving 7 bases of the junction unmatched. CDR1 and CDR2 (germline): SQVTM, ANQGSEA. CDR3 in amino acids: CSVGLAGRRQETQYF. The CDR3 DNA reads as TGCAGCGTAGGACTAGCGGGACGTCGGCAAGAGACCCAGTACTTC.

J is TRBJ2-3 and V is TRBV11-2, with D possibly matching TRBD2 (7 bases). Germline V gene sequence: CDR1 SGHAT, CDR2 FQNNGV. V lost 4 bases, J lost 6 bases, and 20 bases lay in between. There are 16 residues in the CDR3. The CDR3, as DNA: TGTGCCAGCAGCTCAGGGGATAGCGGGTGGGCGGATACGCAGTATTTT. Amino acids: CASSSGDSGWADTQYF.

This clone was detected only a few times. The J gene is TRBJ1-3, the V gene TRBV10-3, with D maybe TRBD1 (5 bases). The CDR3 has 14 amino acids. Germline lookup yields CDR1 ENHRY and CDR2 SYGVKD. Deletions cut 2 bases from V and 0 bases from J, with 5 bases between. CDR3 nucleotides: TGTGCCATCAGTGAGCAGGGCTCTGGAAACACCATATATTTT. Translated: CAISEQGSGNTIYF.

The rearrangement links TRBV4-2 to TRBJ2-7; 9 bases map to TRBD2. CDR1 and CDR2 (germline): LGHNA, YNFKEQ. The J segment lost 3 bases and the V segment lost 1 base, leaving 7 bases of the junction unmatched. The CDR3 length is 16 residues. The CDR3 loop reads CASSQALLAGNYEQYF. For the CDR3, the DNA is TGTGCCAGCAGCCAAGCCCTCCTAGCGGGGAACTACGAGCAGTACTTC.

CDR3 sequence (DNA): TGTGCCAGCATCGGGAGGGACTACCCAGATACGCAGTATTTT. It is translated as CASIGRDYPDTQYF. The rearrangement uses TRBV6-5 and TRBJ2-3, with 8 nucleotides matching TRBD2. The CDR3 loop spans 14 amino acids. The V gene end was trimmed by 7 bases and the J gene end by 4 bases; junction bases not matched to a gene: 7. The germline V gene encodes CDR1 MNHEY and CDR2 SVGAGI.

This rearrangement joins TRBV7-3 to TRBJ1-1; the D gene is possibly TRBD1 (5 bases). V was pared by 5 bases and J by 5 bases, with 12 bases between. This CDR3 contains 13 residues. In germline, CDR1 is SGHTA, CDR2 FQGTGA. The DNA of the CDR3 is TGTGCCAGCAGCCCCAGGGCCAGGACTGAAGCTTTCTTT. Protein sequence: CASSPRARTEAFF.

The chain has TRBV6-1 and TRBJ1-2; D might be TRBD1 (5 bases). Germline assignment: CDR1 MNHNS and CDR2 SASEGT. CDR3 length: 14 residues. The V gene lost 3 bases and the J gene lost 4 bases, with 12 bases spanning the gap. CDR3 in DNA: TGTGCCAGCAGTGACCGGGGGGGGAGCTATGGCTACACCTTC. Translating it yields CASSDRGGSYGYTF.